Listed here is a single T cell receptor (beta chain). Its antigen is not known. The entry originates in a study of blood T cells in healthy people across ages. Study-level findings and limits: Diversity was higher, and naive CD4+ cells more numerous, in long-lived donors than in aged donors.

It was with a sample-barcoded 5' primer and a J-beta primer mix that a second PCR of roughly 6 to 12 cycles was run. Sequencing yielded, for each sample, at least 2.5 million paired-end reads carrying CDR3. TCRdb called the 5' RACE reads again in MiXCR, with one record for every CDR3 protein. The table records hundreds of thousands of distinct CDR3 sequences, 45% to 70% of them present only once. CDR3 length: 17 amino acids. Trimming cost V 0 bases and J 1 base; bases outside gene matches: 4. The germline CDR1 and CDR2 sequences are LNHNV and YYDKDF (reference sequence). Total RNA, at least 5.5 micrograms per sample, came from PBMCs.

V gene TRBV15 combines with J gene TRBJ2-5; TRBD2 agrees at 11 bases. Input material: blood. This clonotype originated in a man aged 35 to 55 in good health. This CDR3 is CATSRDYSGRAQETQYF. CDR3 in DNA: TGTGCCACCAGCAGAGATTATAGCGGGAGGGCCCAAGAGACCCAGTACTTC.